Presented here are 5 T cell receptor beta chains from one specimen sequenced in a study of shared clonotypes between healthy human individuals. CD45RO-negative CD8 cells positively selected for CCR7 made up the naive population, which excluded terminally differentiated effector memory CD45RA+ cells. Clones were sequenced by immunoSEQ multiplex PCR, and TCRdb holds only the in-frame ones, with some missing. The repertoire includes about 2 million clones, about 94% of them detected once, and roughly 1% sits in the top ten. Sequencing input: naive CD8+ T cells sorted from blood. The receptors here all came from a man aged 18 to 30 in good health.

This chain links TRBV5-1 with TRBJ1-1; no firm D call. Trimming pared 7 bases from V and 1 base from J, leaving 17 bases between. The V gene's germline CDR1 is SGHRS and CDR2 YFSETQ. The CDR3 totals 15 residues. CDR3 residues: CASRPMSQGNTEAFF. The CDR3 region has the DNA TGCGCCAGCCGCCCCATGAGCCAAGGGAACACTGAAGCTTTCTTT.

As regards this clone: Different DNA sequences within this sample yield the same CDR3. This sequence joins TRBV5-6 and TRBJ2-3; D might be TRBD2 (6 bases). The germline V gene has CDR1 SGHDT and CDR2 YYEEEE. CDR3 length equals 14 residues. Trimming took off 4 bases at V and 4 bases at J, with 13 bases between the two ends. CDR3 sequence (DNA): TGTGCCAGCAGCCTGGGGGGTGGACCAGATACGCAGTATTTT. Translation: CASSLGGGPDTQYF.

This chain connects TRBV6-5 to TRBJ1-5, with D unresolved. This CDR3 has 13 residues. Trimming cost V 4 bases and J 4 bases, with 8 bases left between them. Germline-derived CDR1 and CDR2 are MNHEY and SVGAGI. The CDR3 is CASSLGVNQPQHF. CDR3 DNA sequence: TGTGCCAGCAGTTTAGGAGTTAATCAGCCCCAGCATTTT.

This chain's CDR3 is CASSEETSGIDTQYF. The CDR3 DNA reads TGCGCCAGCAGTGAGGAGACTAGCGGGATAGATACGCAGTATTTT. The rearrangement links TRBV10-2 to TRBJ2-3; 11 nucleotides align to TRBD2. Trimming at V came to 2 bases and at J to 5 bases, leaving 3 bases not matched to a gene. CDR1 WSHSY and CDR2 SAAADI come from the germline V gene. This CDR3 spans 15 amino acids.

V gene TRBV29-1 combines with J gene TRBJ2-7, with TRBD1 identical over 10 bases. The CDR3 spans 15 residues. In germline, CDR1 is SQVTM, CDR2 ANQGSEA. J gave up 1 base and V 0 bases, and 3 bases lay outside the gene matches. The CDR3 nucleotides read TGCAGCGTTGAAGAAGGGGGACAGGGGTCCTACGAGCAGTACTTC. Amino acid sequence: CSVEEGGQGSYEQYF.